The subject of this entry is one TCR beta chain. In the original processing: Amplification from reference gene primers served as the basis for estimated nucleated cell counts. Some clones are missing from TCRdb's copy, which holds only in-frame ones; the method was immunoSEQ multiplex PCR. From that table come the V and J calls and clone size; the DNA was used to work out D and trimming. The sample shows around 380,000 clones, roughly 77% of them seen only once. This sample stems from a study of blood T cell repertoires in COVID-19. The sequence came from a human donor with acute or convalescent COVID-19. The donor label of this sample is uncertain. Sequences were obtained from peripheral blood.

Here the CDR3 DNA reads TGTGCCAGCGGAGACAGGGTGGGTGGCTACACCTTC. This encodes CASGDRVGGYTF. The V gene is TRBV27, the J gene TRBJ1-2; 7 bases fit TRBD1. CDR1 MNHEY and CDR2 SMNVEV come from the germline V gene (reference sequence). With V trimmed by 8 bases and J by 7 bases, 7 bases remained unmatched. The CDR3 length is 12 residues.